This T cell receptor (beta chain) is from a study of shared clonotypes between healthy human individuals (dated by TCRdb to 2018 to 2021). Looking at the study overall: A couple of women and a few men aged 18 to 49 years were included in the cohort. To estimate repertoire size and how much clonotype sharing occurs between individuals, the study deeply sequenced the blood TCR repertoires of 4 to 6 healthy adults. For each donor, three plates each were used for CD4 naive and CD4 memory, two plates were used for CD8 naive, and one plate was used for CD8 memory. To increase sequencing depth and limit assay-specific biases, different laboratories used diverse techniques to prepare libraries and sequence TCR repertoires. Leukapheresis yielded between about 0.94 and 8.9 billion PBMCs per donor.

CDR1 is given as SGHNT and CDR2 as YENEEA, both from the germline V gene. There are 12 amino acids in the CDR3, from cysteine to phenylalanine inclusive. CDR3 DNA is the only sequence kept; it has 36 bases, read in frame from the first base. V is pared back by 5 bases and J by 7 bases, with 9 bases lying between the germline termini. Using the deep immunoSEQ assay, TCR CDR3 regions were amplified from genomic DNA by multiplex PCR. Extracted genomic DNA from each cell subset was spread evenly across all wells of several immunoSEQ 96-well plates, with each plate serving as a replicate. For sorted subsets, each replicate PCR was loaded with 200 ng genomic DNA, equivalent to about 30,000 T cell genomes. Purified libraries were quantified with a Qubit 3.0 fluorometer, sized on a Bioanalyzer 2100, and re-quantified with the KAPA Library Quantification kit. Every immunoSEQ 96-well plate was sequenced on a separate single-read 150-cycle Illumina NextSeq 550 flow cell. In the source study's methods: Because only junctional sequences without quality scores were contained in the immunoSEQ output, filtering matching that applied to full-length reads could not be performed. To assign V/J genes and CDR3, sequences were annotated using PyIR, a Python wrapper for IgBLAST v1.9, with IMGT germline references. Reads with weak V/J assignments (E-value above 1e-6), missing CDR3, stop codons, out-of-frame junctions, or ambiguous translated residues were removed. V3J clonotypes were defined by identical inferred V gene, J gene, and CDR3 amino acid sequence. To compute the percentage overlap between repertoires, the number of shared unique clonotypes was divided by the size of the smaller repertoire. Richness of each repertoire was evaluated using RTK rarefaction, the Chao1 estimator, and Recon v2.1 estimates of unobserved clonotypes. Generation probabilities were computed with OLGA for all TCRbeta clonotypes obtained by the gDNA method from several donors. Not all clones reach the TCRdb copy of this immuneACCESS table, which keeps in-frame sequences only. Checked studies attribute under half of the gap to unresolved V genes and leave the rest unexplained. The D gene and trimming were derived from the DNA, and the V and J assignments and clone size from that table. For this sample there are over 2 million clones; about 95% appear just once. Together, the top ten hold 0.85% to 1.2% of the sample.

CD8 naive samples were CD45RO-negative cells positively selected for CCR7, giving a CD45RA+CCR7+ population that excluded TemRA cells. The donors were healthy, HIV-negative adults who had no recently reported acute infections or vaccinations. Every donor was a Caucasian adult residing in Nashville, Tennessee, USA. Blood was obtained by leukapheresis, after which PBMCs were separated by Ficoll-Histopaque density gradient centrifugation and cryopreserved in liquid nitrogen vapor phase. Analytical flow cytometry was used to check the purity and quantity of each magnetically sorted T cell population. Each sorted fraction had its genomic DNA isolated and then quantified by UV absorbance on a Nanodrop 2000c. This clone has only one observation. The target of this receptor is not known. The sample holds no much larger clone one base away, and base qualities are not on file. The paper as a whole reports these results and caveats: Larger estimated clonotype richness was generally found for naive subsets than for memory subsets. Clonotypes shared by all four sorted-subset donors showed higher generation probabilities than non-shared clonotypes. Based on pairwise subsampling, the degree of clonotype sharing among donors was expected to be affected by sequencing depth. The small number of donors limited the genetic and exposure-history diversity represented. When a few donors were compared, the shared fraction of clonotypes was 5% to 6.5% for naive CD4, 3.5% for naive CD8, roughly 2.5% for memory CD4, and around 0.4% for memory CD8. Sampling was limited to blood, and TCR repertoires in tissue likely differ from TCR repertoires in blood. Rarefaction of sorted-subset datasets indicated incomplete sequencing despite the large sequencing depth.

The rearrangement joined TRBV11-3 to TRBJ2-1; tentative D gene TRBD2, with 6 bases matching. This TCR derives from a man younger than 35 in good health. Source material: naive CD8+ T cells sorted from blood. The cell subset or site label, read with the paper, signifies: CD45RA+CCR7+. At the DNA level, the sequence is TGTGCCAGCAGCGCGACTAGGAATGAGCAGTTCTTC. It translates as CASSATRNEQFF.